This entry lists 16 T cell receptor beta chains sequenced from one sample in a study of T cell repertoires in aging, cancer and after chemotherapy. The template was genomic DNA from peripheral blood, not RNA. Multiplex touch-down PCR with TRB-A/B primers amplified rearranged V-D-J TRB sequences. TCRdb processed the multiplex PCR reads anew with MiXCR; each CDR3 protein has one entry. The sample includes 5,000 to 5,500 distinct CDR3 sequences, approximately 45% of them seen just once. Sample: blood. These receptors were collected from a human donor with a blood cancer.

The V gene is TRBV5-6, the J gene TRBJ2-1; 9 nucleotides agree with TRBD2. Germline V gives CDR1 SGHDT, CDR2 YYEEEE. The junction had 14 bases not matched to a gene; V was cut back by 4 bases and J by 3 bases. The CDR3 sequence is 18 residues long. The CDR3 DNA sequence: TGTGCCAGCAGCCCCCAACCGCCGGGACTAGCCCACTACAATGAGCAGTTCTTC. Residues: CASSPQPPGLAHYNEQFF.

This clonotype was counted only a few times. The chain links TRBV30 to TRBJ2-5; D is ambiguous. The V gene lost 2 bases and the J gene lost 0 bases, with 7 bases spanning the gap. CDR1 and CDR2 from the germline V gene are GTSNPN and SVGIG (reference sequence). This CDR3 region has 13 residues. This CDR3 is CAWSLGHQETQYF. CDR3 DNA: TGTGCCTGGAGTCTTGGACACCAAGAGACCCAGTACTTC.

The V gene is TRBV30, the J gene TRBJ2-7; D gene uncertain. Looked up from germline, CDR1 is GTSNPN and CDR2 is SVGIG (reference sequence). V lost 4 bases and J lost 2, with 6 bases in between. The CDR3 length is 11 residues. CDR3 bases: TGTGCCTGGAAACAGACCTACGAGCAGTACTTC. The encoded protein is CAWKQTYEQYF.

The chain is built from TRBV7-2 and TRBJ2-7, with 7 bases identical to TRBD1. Germline CDR1 reads SGHTA; CDR2 reads FQGNSA. The CDR3 runs 16 residues. Unmatched junction bases numbered 8, after V lost 3 bases and J lost 0 bases. The CDR3 DNA reads TGTGCCAGCAGCTTTCGGACAGGAGAGATCTCCTACGAGCAGTACTTC. It codes for CASSFRTGEISYEQYF.

The sample holds a few counts of this clonotype. The V and J genes are TRBV6-5 and TRBJ2-2; D may correspond to TRBD1 or TRBD2 (5 bases each). V was cut by 6 bases and J by 3 bases, with 14 bases left in between. CDR1 is MNHEY, CDR2 SVGAGI, per germline. The CDR3 sequence is 15 residues long. The CDR3 region is CASSGGGRYTGELFF. CDR3 coding DNA: TGTGCCAGCAGCGGTGGGGGAAGGTACACCGGGGAGCTGTTTTTT.

This clonotype has only a few counts. V is TRBV6-5 and J is TRBJ2-1, with TRBD1 matching over 7 bases. This CDR3 is built from 16 residues. Germline-derived CDR1 and CDR2 are MNHEY and SVGAGI. V dropped 0 bases and J dropped 4; count of bases not matched to a gene: 6. CDR3 sequence (DNA): TGTGCCAGCAGTTACTCGGCCAGGGGGATGTACAATGAGCAGTTCTTC. This gives the protein CASSYSARGMYNEQFF.

This chain uses TRBV18 with TRBJ2-3, with D possibly being TRBD1 (5 bases). The germline gives CDR1 KGHSH, CDR2 LQKENI. CDR3 size: 14 residues. V lost 2 bases, J lost 6 bases, and 12 bases lay in between. CDR3 DNA sequence: TGTGCCAGCTCACCAAATCAGGGTAGGGATACGCAGTATTTT. Protein sequence: CASSPNQGRDTQYF.

As DNA, the CDR3 is TGTGCCAGCAGCACCCACTCTTGGGCGACCCAGTACTTC. It encodes CASSTHSWATQYF. V and J are TRBV13 and TRBJ2-5; D is unclear. The CDR3 has 13 amino acids. Germline CDR1 is PRHDT and CDR2 is FYEKMQ (reference sequence). V gave up 5 bases and J gave up 7 bases, with 14 bases separating them.

The chain employs TRBV6-2 or TRBV6-3 and TRBJ2-3, with 8 bases matching TRBD2. The CDR3 is 14 amino acids. V lost 9 bases to trimming and J lost 2 bases; unmatched junction nucleotides: 7. Germline V gives CDR1 MNHEY, CDR2 SVGEGT. The CDR3 coding sequence is TGTGCCAGTACTAGCGGAGGATTCACAGATACGCAGTATTTT. Translating gives CASTSGGFTDTQYF.

The V gene is TRBV6-2 or TRBV6-3, the J gene TRBJ2-7; 7 positions agree with TRBD2. The CDR3 spans 13 residues. Germline CDR1 is MNHEY and CDR2 is SVGEGT. Unmatched junction bases numbered 9, after V lost 10 bases and J lost 3 bases. In nucleotides, the CDR3 is TGTGCCACCGGAAGCTGGGAGGGCTACGAGCAGTACTTC. Protein product: CATGSWEGYEQYF.

The table lists this clonotype with a few counts. The chain recombines TRBV6-5 with TRBJ1-2; 7 bases align to TRBD1. The germline V gene has CDR1 MNHEY and CDR2 SVGAGI. This CDR3 spans 14 amino acids. V gave up 5 bases and J gave up 0 bases; unmatched junction bases: 3. CDR3: CASSGQDTNYGYTF. In nucleotides, the CDR3 is TGTGCCAGCAGTGGACAGGATACTAACTATGGCTACACCTTC.

V usage is TRBV11-2 and J usage is TRBJ2-2; unclear D gene. V lost 1 base and J 0 bases, leaving 3 bases between the germline ends. The CDR3 loop spans 14 amino acids. Germline lookup yields CDR1 SGHAT and CDR2 FQNNGV. The CDR3, as DNA: TGTGCCAGCAGCTTAGCTTCGAACACCGGGGAGCTGTTTTTT. This codes for CASSLASNTGELFF. The full variable domain, rest sourced from reference TRBV11-2 and TRBJ2-2, is EAGVAQSPRYKIIEKRQSVAFWCNPISGHATLYWYQQILGQGPKLLIQFQNNGVVDDSQLPKDRFSAERLKGVDSTLKIQPAKLEDSAVYLCASSLASNTGELFFGEGSRLTVL.

The chain combines TRBV6-4 with TRBJ2-3, with D possibly TRBD1 on 5 matching bases. Per the germline V gene, CDR1 is MRHNA and CDR2 is SNTAGT. The CDR3 has 14 amino acids. V gave up 0 bases and J gave up 2 bases, with 6 bases separating them. As DNA, the CDR3 is TGTGCCAGCAGTGACTCAGGGGACACAGATACGCAGTATTTT. This codes for CASSDSGDTDTQYF.

The rearrangement links TRBV7-2 to TRBJ2-6, with 9 bases aligning to TRBD2. CDR1 and CDR2 (germline): SGHTA, FQGNSA. After removal of 2 bases from V and 0 bases from J, the junction contained 11 bases not matched to a gene. The length of the CDR3 is 20 residues. In nucleotides, the CDR3 is TGTGCCAGCAGCTTAAAGAGCGGGAGGTACCCTACCTCTGGGGCCAACGTCCTGACTTTC. Protein sequence: CASSLKSGRYPTSGANVLTF. The complete variable domain, with remaining parts taken from reference TRBV7-2 and TRBJ2-6, reads GAGVSQSPSNKVTEKGKDVELRCDPISGHTALYWYRQSLGQGLEFLIYFQGNSAPDKSGLPSDRFSAERTGGSVSTLTIQRTQQEDSAVYLCASSLKSGRYPTSGANVLTFGAGSRLTVL.

The genes are TRBV15 and TRBJ1-1; a weak D match, TRBD1 (6 bases). This CDR3 has 14 residues. The germline gives CDR1 LNHNV, CDR2 YYDKDF (reference sequence). The V end lost 3 bases, the J end lost 3 bases, and 11 bases lay between the germline ends. CDR3 coding DNA: TGTGCCACCAGCAGGGCACAGGGAGACACTGAAGCTTTCTTT. Translating it yields CATSRAQGDTEAFF. The full variable domain, completed using reference TRBV15 and TRBJ1-1, is DAMVIQNPRYQVTQFGKPVTLSCSQTLNHNVMYWYQQKSSQAPKLLFHYYDKDFNNEADTPDNFQSRRPNTSFCFLDIRSPGLGDTAMYLCATSRAQGDTEAFFGQGTRLTVV.

The V call is TRBV5-6, the J call TRBJ2-5; D remains unclear. Germline assignment: CDR1 SGHDT and CDR2 YYEEEE. V lost 5 bases and J 5 bases, leaving 16 bases between the germline ends. The length of the CDR3 is 14 residues. CDR3 region: CASSYVQHPETQYF. CDR3 bases: TGTGCCAGCAGTTACGTGCAGCATCCCGAGACCCAGTACTTC.